The subject of this entry is one TCR beta chain. Its matching antigen is unknown. Germline V lookup: CDR1 SGHTA, CDR2 FQGNSA. Trimming removed 4 bases from V and 6 bases from J; junction bases left unmatched: 12. CDR3 size: 16 residues. The sample comes from a study of identifying expanded T cells in peripheral blood. Study-wide findings and caveats: Across healthy donors, higher total template counts meant significantly greater approximately 2-week count variance.

Healthy donors had no documented immune events, such as infections, while sampled. Data came from immunoSEQ multiplex PCR; TCRdb stores just in-frame clones and leaves some out. The table lists some 78,000 clones, more than 70% of them singletons, with around 20% in the top ten. The V gene is TRBV7-2, the J gene TRBJ1-2; TRBD1 agrees at 9 bases. This TCR derives from a person aged 18 to 75 in good health. The sequencing input was blood. The CDR3: CASSSPRLGTGHGYTF. CDR3 sequence (DNA): TGTGCCAGCAGCTCCCCAAGGCTCGGGACAGGGCATGGCTACACCTTC.